These T cell receptor beta chains were read from a single sample in a study of control samples from healthy donors and cancer patients. Sequencing was performed with immunoSEQ multiplex PCR; in TCRdb, only in-frame clones are kept and a portion is missing. The data contain around 150,000 clones, approximately 90% of them singletons. The source material was blood. The receptors derive from a man younger than 45 in good health. The CDR3 runs from the conserved cysteine through the conserved F or W. The D gene is left open where the match is weak. Some rows mark clone size as missing; the rest say once, few, many or name a class of expanded clone.

clone_size: NA; d_call: NA; v_call: TRBV9; j_call: TRBJ2-7; cdr3_aa: CASSVEPGDTYEQYF; cdr3_nt: TGTGCCAGCAGCGTAGAGCCGGGGGATACTTACGAGCAGTACTTC
clone_size: few; d_call: NA; v_call: TRBV10-3; j_call: TRBJ1-6; cdr3_aa: CAIGTQPSPLHF; cdr3_nt: TGTGCCATCGGAACCCAGCCTTCACCCCTCCACTTT
clone_size: NA; d_call: TRBD1; v_call: TRBV4-1; j_call: TRBJ1-2; cdr3_aa: CASSQEPTGGGLKGYTF; cdr3_nt: TGCGCCAGCAGCCAGGAGCCTACAGGGGGCGGTCTGAAAGGCTACACCTTC
clone_size: NA; d_call: TRBD1; v_call: TRBV11-1; j_call: TRBJ1-3; cdr3_aa: CASSSGTASDTIYF; cdr3_nt: TGTGCCAGCAGCTCAGGGACAGCCTCGGACACCATATATTTT
clone_size: few; d_call: NA; v_call: TRBV7-9; j_call: TRBJ1-1; cdr3_aa: CASSLRGSEAFF; cdr3_nt: TGTGCCAGCAGCTTGAGGGGCTCTGAAGCTTTCTTT
clone_size: NA; d_call: NA; v_call: TRBV7-2; j_call: TRBJ1-5; cdr3_aa: CASSLDQGQPQHF; cdr3_nt: TGTGCCAGCAGCTTAGATCAGGGTCAGCCCCAGCATTTT
clone_size: NA; d_call: NA; v_call: TRBV7-9; j_call: TRBJ2-7; cdr3_aa: CASSLQSGSYEQYF; cdr3_nt: TGTGCCAGCAGCCTCCAGTCCGGATCCTACGAGCAGTACTTC
clone_size: NA; d_call: NA; v_call: TRBV7-8; j_call: TRBJ2-7; cdr3_aa: CASSPYLTYEQYF; cdr3_nt: TGTGCCAGCAGCCCTTACCTTACCTACGAGCAGTACTTC
clone_size: NA; d_call: NA; v_call: TRBV7-9; j_call: TRBJ2-7; cdr3_aa: CASSQDQGEQYF; cdr3_nt: TGTGCCAGCAGCCAGGACCAGGGCGAGCAGTACTTC
clone_size: NA; d_call: NA; v_call: TRBV6-6; j_call: TRBJ1-2; cdr3_aa: CASSYQGNGYTF; cdr3_nt: TGTGCCAGCAGTTATCAGGGGAATGGCTACACCTTC
clone_size: NA; d_call: NA; v_call: TRBV5-6; j_call: TRBJ2-7; cdr3_aa: CASSTRGQYLYEQYF; cdr3_nt: TGTGCCAGCAGCACGCGCGGGCAGTATCTCTACGAGCAGTACTTC
clone_size: NA; d_call: TRBD1; v_call: TRBV18; j_call: TRBJ1-4; cdr3_aa: CASSTDRGAEKLFF; cdr3_nt: TGTGCCAGCTCAACCGACAGGGGGGCGGAAAAACTGTTTTTT
clone_size: NA; d_call: NA; v_call: TRBV30; j_call: TRBJ1-4; cdr3_aa: CAWRQGTRGEKLFF; cdr3_nt: TGTGCCTGGAGGCAGGGGACAAGAGGTGAAAAACTGTTTTTT
clone_size: NA; d_call: NA; v_call: TRBV2; j_call: TRBJ1-1; cdr3_aa: CASSDRIGTEAFF; cdr3_nt: TGTGCCAGCAGCGACAGGATCGGAACTGAAGCTTTCTTT
clone_size: once; d_call: NA; v_call: TRBV6-5; j_call: TRBJ1-1; cdr3_aa: CASSYEPGVYEAFF; cdr3_nt: TGTGCCAGCAGTTACGAGCCAGGGGTTTATGAAGCTTTCTTT
clone_size: NA; d_call: NA; v_call: TRBV12-3/TRBV12-4; j_call: TRBJ1-2; cdr3_aa: CASSFWGNYGYTF; cdr3_nt: TGTGCCAGCAGTTTCTGGGGGAACTATGGCTACACCTTC
clone_size: NA; d_call: NA; v_call: TRBV6-1; j_call: TRBJ1-4; cdr3_aa: CASSDSGSNEKLFF; cdr3_nt: TGTGCCAGCAGTGATTCGGGGTCTAATGAAAAACTGTTTTTT
clone_size: NA; d_call: NA; v_call: TRBV5-4; j_call: TRBJ1-6; cdr3_aa: CASSLGSMERNSPLHF; cdr3_nt: TGTGCCAGCAGCTTAGGAAGTATGGAGAGGAATTCACCCCTCCACTTT
clone_size: NA; d_call: TRBD2; v_call: TRBV10-3; j_call: TRBJ2-1; cdr3_aa: CAITGTSGSYNEQFF; cdr3_nt: TGTGCCATCACCGGGACTAGCGGATCCTACAATGAGCAGTTCTTC
clone_size: NA; d_call: NA; v_call: TRBV28; j_call: TRBJ1-2; cdr3_aa: CASSGAETGRYGYTF; cdr3_nt: TGTGCCAGCAGTGGGGCCGAAACAGGGCGCTATGGCTACACCTTC
clone_size: NA; d_call: NA; v_call: TRBV28; j_call: TRBJ1-2; cdr3_aa: CASSPQGPDRSYGYTF; cdr3_nt: TGTGCCAGCAGTCCCCAGGGGCCCGACCGATCCTATGGCTACACCTTC
clone_size: NA; d_call: NA; v_call: TRBV9; j_call: TRBJ1-2; cdr3_aa: CASSVGRDGYTF; cdr3_nt: TGTGCCAGCAGCGTAGGCAGGGATGGCTACACCTTC
clone_size: NA; d_call: NA; v_call: TRBV4-2; j_call: TRBJ2-2; cdr3_aa: CASSQDSVGGGYTGELFF; cdr3_nt: TGTGCCAGCAGCCAAGATTCGGTCGGCGGGGGCTACACCGGGGAGCTGTTTTTT
clone_size: NA; d_call: TRBD2; v_call: TRBV7-9; j_call: TRBJ2-7; cdr3_aa: CASSLSLGGTPSEQYF; cdr3_nt: TGTGCCAGCAGCTTATCCCTCGGGGGGACCCCCTCCGAGCAGTACTTC
clone_size: once; d_call: NA; v_call: TRBV7-2; j_call: TRBJ2-5; cdr3_aa: CASSLDFHGTLAQETQYF; cdr3_nt: TGTGCCAGCAGCTTAGATTTTCACGGGACACTCGCTCAAGAGACCCAGTACTTC
clone_size: NA; d_call: NA; v_call: TRBV7-8; j_call: TRBJ2-7; cdr3_aa: CASSLEGGLPIQYF; cdr3_nt: TGTGCCAGCAGCTTAGAGGGGGGACTACCGATACAGTACTTC
clone_size: NA; d_call: TRBD1; v_call: TRBV12-3/TRBV12-4; j_call: TRBJ1-2; cdr3_aa: CASSWDRARGYTF; cdr3_nt: TGTGCCAGCAGTTGGGACAGGGCAAGAGGCTACACCTTC
clone_size: NA; d_call: NA; v_call: TRBV13; j_call: TRBJ1-2; cdr3_aa: CASSSATAGRPYGYTF; cdr3_nt: TGTGCCAGCAGCTCGGCGACCGCGGGGAGACCCTATGGCTACACCTTC
clone_size: NA; d_call: NA; v_call: TRBV13; j_call: TRBJ1-1; cdr3_aa: CASSGGYTEAFF; cdr3_nt: TGTGCCAGCAGCGGGGGCTACACTGAAGCTTTCTTT
clone_size: NA; d_call: NA; v_call: TRBV5-1; j_call: TRBJ2-6; cdr3_aa: CASSLTISGANVLTF; cdr3_nt: TGCGCCAGCAGCTTAACAATCTCTGGGGCCAACGTCCTGACTTTC
clone_size: NA; d_call: NA; v_call: TRBV5-1; j_call: TRBJ2-5; cdr3_aa: CASSSKDRETQYF; cdr3_nt: TGCGCCAGCAGCTCTAAAGATCGAGAGACCCAGTACTTC
clone_size: NA; d_call: NA; v_call: TRBV5-1; j_call: TRBJ2-2; cdr3_aa: CARRFELQVNTGELFF; cdr3_nt: TGCGCCAGGAGATTCGAACTACAGGTTAACACCGGGGAGCTGTTTTTT
clone_size: NA; d_call: TRBD2; v_call: TRBV18; j_call: TRBJ2-7; cdr3_aa: CASSSGVSSYEQYF; cdr3_nt: TGTGCCAGCTCGAGCGGGGTGAGCTCCTACGAGCAGTACTTC
clone_size: NA; d_call: NA; v_call: TRBV3-1/TRBV3-2; j_call: TRBJ2-1; cdr3_aa: CASSQDSGTVNEQFF; cdr3_nt: TGTGCCAGCAGCCAAGATTCTGGGACTGTCAATGAGCAGTTCTTC
clone_size: NA; d_call: TRBD2; v_call: TRBV24-1; j_call: TRBJ2-1; cdr3_aa: CATSGTGGPRNEQFF; cdr3_nt: TGTGCCACCAGTGGGACGGGGGGGCCTAGAAATGAGCAGTTCTTC
clone_size: NA; d_call: NA; v_call: TRBV5-1; j_call: TRBJ2-1; cdr3_aa: CASSSGGNEQFF; cdr3_nt: TGCGCCAGCAGCTCTGGCGGGAATGAGCAGTTCTTC
clone_size: NA; d_call: TRBD2; v_call: TRBV4-2; j_call: TRBJ2-1; cdr3_aa: CASSQVLLASGGLSSYNEQFF; cdr3_nt: TGTGCCAGCAGCCAAGTCTTATTGGCTAGCGGGGGCCTTAGCTCCTACAATGAGCAGTTCTTC
clone_size: NA; d_call: NA; v_call: TRBV6-1; j_call: TRBJ1-1; cdr3_aa: CASSEPPGGEAFF; cdr3_nt: TGTGCCAGCAGTGAACCTCCGGGAGGGGAAGCTTTCTTT
clone_size: few; d_call: NA; v_call: TRBV11-3; j_call: TRBJ2-3; cdr3_aa: CASSLTGLLGRDTDTQYF; cdr3_nt: TGTGCCAGCAGCTTAACAGGCCTCTTAGGGCGGGACACAGATACGCAGTATTTT
clone_size: NA; d_call: NA; v_call: TRBV7-8; j_call: TRBJ1-4; cdr3_aa: CASSLEGGAATNEKLFF; cdr3_nt: TGTGCCAGCAGCCTGGAGGGCGGGGCTGCAACTAATGAAAAACTGTTTTTT
clone_size: NA; d_call: NA; v_call: TRBV2; j_call: TRBJ1-2; cdr3_aa: CASSEGREDYGYTF; cdr3_nt: TGTGCCAGCAGTGAAGGCAGGGAGGACTATGGCTACACCTTC
clone_size: NA; d_call: NA; v_call: TRBV14; j_call: TRBJ1-6; cdr3_aa: CASSQEGRGSPLHF; cdr3_nt: TGTGCCAGCAGCCAAGAGGGAAGGGGATCACCCCTCCACTTT
clone_size: NA; d_call: TRBD1; v_call: TRBV7-8; j_call: TRBJ2-5; cdr3_aa: CASTHLDNRGRKETQYF; cdr3_nt: TGTGCCAGCACCCATCTTGATAACAGGGGGCGGAAAGAGACCCAGTACTTC
clone_size: NA; d_call: TRBD2; v_call: TRBV6-2/TRBV6-3; j_call: TRBJ2-1; cdr3_aa: CASSPTSGSYNEQFF; cdr3_nt: TGTGCCAGCAGTCCCACTAGCGGGAGTTACAATGAGCAGTTCTTC
clone_size: NA; d_call: TRBD2; v_call: TRBV7-8; j_call: TRBJ2-7; cdr3_aa: CASSLGGLAGAYEQYF; cdr3_nt: TGTGCCAGCAGCTTAGGGGGACTAGCGGGAGCGTACGAGCAGTACTTC